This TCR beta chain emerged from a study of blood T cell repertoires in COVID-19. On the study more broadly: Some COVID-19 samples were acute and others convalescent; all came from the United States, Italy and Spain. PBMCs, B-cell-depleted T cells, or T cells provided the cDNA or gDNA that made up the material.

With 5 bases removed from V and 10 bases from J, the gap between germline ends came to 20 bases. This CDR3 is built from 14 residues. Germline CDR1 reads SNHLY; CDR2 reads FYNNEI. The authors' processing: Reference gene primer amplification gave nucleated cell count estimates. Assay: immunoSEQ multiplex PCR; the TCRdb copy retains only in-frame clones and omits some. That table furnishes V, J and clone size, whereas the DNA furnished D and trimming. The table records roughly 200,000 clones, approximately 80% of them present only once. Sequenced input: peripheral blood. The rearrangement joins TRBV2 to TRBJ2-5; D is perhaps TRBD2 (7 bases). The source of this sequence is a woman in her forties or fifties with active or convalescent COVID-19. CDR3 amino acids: CASSLGLRGGDQYF. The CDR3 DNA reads TGTGCCAGCAGTTTAGGACTAAGGGGGGGCGACCAGTACTTC. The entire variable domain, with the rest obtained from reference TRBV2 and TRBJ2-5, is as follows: EPEVTQTPSHQVTQMGQEVILRCVPISNHLYFYWYRQILGQKVEFLVSFYNNEISEKSEIFDDQFSVERPDGSNFTLKIRSTKLEDSAMYFCASSLGLRGGDQYFGPGTRLLVL.